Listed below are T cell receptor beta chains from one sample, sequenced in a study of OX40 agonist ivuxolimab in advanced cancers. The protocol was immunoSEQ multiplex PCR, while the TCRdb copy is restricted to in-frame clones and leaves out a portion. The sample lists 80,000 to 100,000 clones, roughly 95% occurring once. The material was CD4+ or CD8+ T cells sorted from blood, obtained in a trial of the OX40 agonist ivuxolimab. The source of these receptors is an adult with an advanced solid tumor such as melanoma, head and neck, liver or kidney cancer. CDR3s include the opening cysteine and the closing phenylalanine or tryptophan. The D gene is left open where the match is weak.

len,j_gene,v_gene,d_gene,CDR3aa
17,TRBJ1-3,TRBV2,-,CASSEQGPLVAGNTIYF
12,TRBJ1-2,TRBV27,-,CASSSGTYGYTF
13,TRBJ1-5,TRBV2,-,CASTGTVDQPQHF
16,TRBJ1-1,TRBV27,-,CASSLSYIGVNTEAFF
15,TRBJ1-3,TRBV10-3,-,CAISTGRNSGNTIYF
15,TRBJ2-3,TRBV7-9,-,CASKGRDPSTDTQYF
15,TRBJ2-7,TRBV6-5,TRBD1,CASRPTGGNSYEQYF
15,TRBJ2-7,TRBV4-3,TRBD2,CASSVGVAGSYEQYF
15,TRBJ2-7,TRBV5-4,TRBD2,CASSPRTSGGYEQYF
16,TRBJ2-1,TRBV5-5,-,CASSLYMASSYNEQFF
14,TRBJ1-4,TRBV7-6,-,CASSFRSTNEKLFF
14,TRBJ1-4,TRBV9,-,CASSGIPTNEKLFF
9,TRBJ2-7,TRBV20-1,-,CSAREEQYF
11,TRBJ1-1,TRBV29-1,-,CSAQNRAEAFF
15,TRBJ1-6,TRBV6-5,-,CASSYPAGPNSPLHF
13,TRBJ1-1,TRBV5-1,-,CASSLIPNTEAFF
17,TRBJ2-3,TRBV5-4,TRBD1,CASSRPGQGANTDTQYF
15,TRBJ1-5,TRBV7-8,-,CASSLARYSNQPQHF
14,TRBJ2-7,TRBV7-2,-,CASSSLAGAYEQYF
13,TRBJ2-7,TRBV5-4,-,CASSLDGAYEQYF
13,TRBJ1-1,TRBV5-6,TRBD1,CASRAGGNTEAFF
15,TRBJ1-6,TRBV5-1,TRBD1,CASSAQGQDNSPLHF
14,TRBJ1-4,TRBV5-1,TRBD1,CASSYQGADEKLFF
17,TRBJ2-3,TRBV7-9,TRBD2,CASSPLTLAGGRITQYF